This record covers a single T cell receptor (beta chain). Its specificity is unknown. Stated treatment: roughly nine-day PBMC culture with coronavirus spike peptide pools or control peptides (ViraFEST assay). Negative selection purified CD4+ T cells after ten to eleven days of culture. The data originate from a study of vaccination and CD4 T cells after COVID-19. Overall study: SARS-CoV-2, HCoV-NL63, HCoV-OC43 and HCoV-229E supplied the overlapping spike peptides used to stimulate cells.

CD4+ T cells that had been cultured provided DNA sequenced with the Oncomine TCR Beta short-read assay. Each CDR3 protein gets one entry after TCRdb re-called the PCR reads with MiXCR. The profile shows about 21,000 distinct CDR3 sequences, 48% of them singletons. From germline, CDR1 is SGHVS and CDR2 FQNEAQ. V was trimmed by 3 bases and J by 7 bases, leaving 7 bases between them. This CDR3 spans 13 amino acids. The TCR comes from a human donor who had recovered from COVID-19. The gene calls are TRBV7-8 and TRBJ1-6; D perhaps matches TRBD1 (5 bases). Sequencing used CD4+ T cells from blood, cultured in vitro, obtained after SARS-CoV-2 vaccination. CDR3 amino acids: CASSLQGNSPLHF. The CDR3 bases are TGTGCCAGCAGCTTGCAGGGAAATTCACCCCTCCACTTT.